Listed here are 11 T cell receptor beta chains from one sample, sequenced in a study of T cells in localized non-small cell lung cancer. Profiling relied on immunoSEQ multiplex PCR, and the TCRdb table lists in-frame clones only, not all of them. The repertoire holds tens of thousands of clones, with 70% to 90% as singletons. The material was peripheral blood, obtained before any cancer treatment. These receptors were taken from a man aged 18 to 49 with stage I lung adenocarcinoma.

This sequence joins TRBV20-1 and TRBJ2-7; D remains ambiguous. Germline assignment: CDR1 DFQATT and CDR2 SNEGSKA (reference sequence). The V end was cut by 5 bases, the J end by 6 bases, with 11 bases between. The CDR3 has 11 amino acids. CDR3 protein: CSAPTIAEQYF. For the CDR3, the DNA is TGCAGTGCTCCGACGATAGCCGAGCAGTACTTC.

The chain links TRBV7-3 to TRBJ1-1; TRBD1 is a possible D gene (6 bases). V shed 4 bases and J shed 6 bases, with 12 bases lying between them. The CDR3 runs to 13 residues. Germline V lookup: CDR1 SGHTA, CDR2 FQGTGA. In nucleotides, the CDR3 is TGTGCCAGCAGCTCCACAGGGAGCGCTGAAGCTTTCTTT. This gives the protein CASSSTGSAEAFF.

The CDR3 here is CASSFRGQGGDGYTF. The DNA of the CDR3 is TGTGCCAGCAGTTTTCGGGGGCAGGGAGGGGATGGCTACACCTTC. The chain couples TRBV27 to TRBJ1-2, with D possibly being TRBD1 (6 bases). The CDR3 covers 15 residues. The ends were cut back, 3 bases at V and 6 bases at J, with 17 bases in the middle. Germline V lookup: CDR1 MNHEY, CDR2 SMNVEV (reference sequence).

This clone was recorded only once. The rearrangement joins TRBV5-3 to TRBJ2-1, with D perhaps matching TRBD1 (5 bases). TRBV5-3 is given ORF status, its function remaining uncertain. With 5 bases removed from V and 6 bases from J, the gap between germline ends came to 21 bases. The CDR3 spans 16 residues. CDR3 in amino acids: CARSSRTNVGINEQFF. For the CDR3, the DNA is TGTGCCAGAAGTTCCCGGACAAACGTGGGAATCAATGAGCAGTTCTTC.

The rearrangement joins TRBV5-1 to TRBJ2-5, with 9 bases fitting TRBD1. The CDR3 is 17 amino acids. J lost 3 bases, V lost 3 bases, and 12 bases had no gene match. The V gene's germline CDR1 is SGHRS and CDR2 YFSETQ. The CDR3 DNA sequence: TGCGCCAGCAGCTCGGGGGCTACCGGGACAGGGAAAGAGACCCAGTACTTC. Its translation is CASSSGATGTGKETQYF.

This chain joins TRBV13 and TRBJ1-1; D might be TRBD1 (6 bases). Germline values: CDR1 PRHDT, CDR2 FYEKMQ (reference sequence). V lost 6 bases and J lost 4, with 18 bases in between. The CDR3 runs to 15 residues. DNA of the CDR3: TGTGCCAGCAGGCTTATTGGGGGCGTGAGCACTGAAGCTTTCTTT. Translation gives CASRLIGGVSTEAFF.

The chain employs TRBV12-5 and TRBJ2-7; 7 bases agree with TRBD1. The V and J ends lost 7 bases and 5 bases, in that order; junction bases with no gene match: 8. Germline V gene lookup returns CDR1 LGHNT and CDR2 FRNRAP. This CDR3 has 13 amino acids. The CDR3 DNA reads as TGTGCTAGTGACCCAGACAGGGCGGACGAGCAGTACTTC. Protein sequence: CASDPDRADEQYF.

This chain joins TRBV4-2 and TRBJ2-7; D gene unclear. The CDR3 sequence is 14 residues long. V lost 8 bases, J lost 6 bases, and 20 bases lay in between. Germline V gives CDR1 LGHNA, CDR2 YNFKEQ. DNA for the CDR3: TGTGCCAGCGGGCCTAGGGTAAGGATGGGCGAGCAGTACTTC. Translated: CASGPRVRMGEQYF.

By share, this clone counts as medium-sized. The V and J genes are TRBV19 and TRBJ1-5; the D is unclear. The CDR3 totals 13 residues. Germline V CDR1 and CDR2: LNHDA, SQIVND (reference sequence). Trimming took off 8 bases at V and 5 bases at J, with 13 bases between the two ends. CDR3 sequence reads: CASGNGDHQPQHF. The CDR3 nucleotides read TGTGCCAGTGGAAACGGGGATCATCAGCCCCAGCATTTT.

The rearrangement links TRBV21-1 to TRBJ2-7. TRBV21-1 is assigned pseudogene status. The CDR3 spans 10 residues. DNA for the CDR3: TGTGCCAGCAGCCCACCTAGAGGGGACTTC. Residues: CASSPPRGDF.

This clone was observed a handful of times. The chain is built from TRBV19 and TRBJ2-7, with D possibly being TRBD1 (5 bases). CDR3 length: 14 residues. The V gene lost 6 bases and the J gene lost 3 bases, with 15 bases spanning the gap. The V gene's germline CDR1 is LNHDA and CDR2 SQIVND (reference sequence). The CDR3 loop reads CASSQTRQGYEQYF. Here the CDR3 DNA reads TGTGCCAGTAGCCAGACCCGCCAGGGCTACGAGCAGTACTTC.